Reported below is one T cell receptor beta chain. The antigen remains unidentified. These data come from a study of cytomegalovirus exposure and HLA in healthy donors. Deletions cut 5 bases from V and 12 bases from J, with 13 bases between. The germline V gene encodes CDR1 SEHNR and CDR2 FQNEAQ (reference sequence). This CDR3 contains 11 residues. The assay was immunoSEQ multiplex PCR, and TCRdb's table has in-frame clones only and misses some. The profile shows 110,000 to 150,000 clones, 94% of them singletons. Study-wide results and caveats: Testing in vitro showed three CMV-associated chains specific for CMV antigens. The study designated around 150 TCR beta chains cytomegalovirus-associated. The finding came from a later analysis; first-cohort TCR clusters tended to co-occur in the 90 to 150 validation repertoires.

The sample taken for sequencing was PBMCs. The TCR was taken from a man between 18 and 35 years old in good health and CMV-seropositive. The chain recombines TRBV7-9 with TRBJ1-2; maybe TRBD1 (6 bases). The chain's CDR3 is CASSTTGPHTF. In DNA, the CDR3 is TGTGCCAGCAGCACTACAGGGCCCCACACCTTC.